This T cell receptor (beta chain) was documented in a study of Tregs in tolerant kidney transplant recipients. Repertoires were generated with immunoSEQ multiplex PCR, while TCRdb's copy carries only in-frame clones and drops some. The sample includes tens of thousands of clones, around 90% of them seen just once. General study points: Tregs expanded with activated donor B cells seemed most donor-specific.

Comments on this clone: The antigen is undetermined.

Recipients received nonmyeloablative bone marrow transplants from related graft donors, with transient mixed chimerism. Unstimulated Tregs (CD4+CD25+CD127-) and CD4+CD25- non-Tregs were sorted from PBMCs. The input for sequencing was CD4+ T cells from blood (PBMCs), taken 24 months after the transplant. The receptor comes from a human patient who received a combined kidney and bone marrow transplant. Some T cells may arise from the graft donor.

The CDR3 region has the DNA TGTGCCAGCAGCCGAGGGGAGACCCAGTACTTC. This codes for CASSRGETQYF. The chain joins TRBV7-6 to TRBJ2-5; possible D gene TRBD2, 5 bases. The CDR3 consists of 11 residues. The germline CDR1 and CDR2 sequences are SGHVS and FNYEAQ. Trimming removed 5 bases from V and 5 bases from J, with 6 bases in between.